These 29 T cell receptor beta chains originate from one sample sequenced in a study of T cell responses to AZD1222 COVID-19 vaccine. TCRdb's copy holds only in-frame clones and misses some; the assay was immunoSEQ multiplex PCR. In the table there are more than 95,000 clones, more than 85% of which are singletons. The specimen comprised peripheral blood, sampled 28 days after the second AZD1222 dose. Source of these receptors: an adult who received the AZD1222 COVID-19 vaccine.

This chain connects TRBV5-5 to TRBJ2-7; D possibly uses TRBD1 or TRBD2 (5 bases each). The germline V and J ends were trimmed by 4 bases and 0 bases, with 20 bases remaining between them. CDR1 is SGHKS and CDR2 is YYEKEE in the germline V gene (reference sequence). This CDR3 is built from 17 residues. CDR3: CASSLRDPNLSSYEQYF. DNA for the CDR3: TGTGCCAGCAGCCTCAGGGACCCCAACCTAAGCTCCTACGAGCAGTACTTC.

The chain recombines TRBV2 with TRBJ1-5; TRBD1 matches 11 bases. J lost 6 bases, V lost 4 bases, and 5 bases had no gene match. The CDR3 has 15 residues. Per germline, CDR1 SNHLY and CDR2 FYNNEI. The CDR3: CASSADRGQSQPQHF. The DNA for the CDR3 is TGTGCCAGCAGTGCGGACAGGGGGCAGAGTCAGCCCCAGCATTTT.

The CDR3: CASSPREGLYTDTQYF. CDR3 nucleotide sequence: TGTGCCAGCAGCCCCCGGGAGGGACTTTACACAGATACGCAGTATTTT. The chain links TRBV3-1 (or the pseudogene TRBV3-2) to TRBJ2-3; 8 nucleotides agree with TRBD2. The CDR3 length is 16 residues. Germline-derived CDR1 and CDR2 are LGHDT and YNNKEL (reference sequence). V was pared by 4 bases and J by 2 bases, with 8 bases of the junction left unmatched.

CDR3 protein: CASSPTGTAGNTIYF. The CDR3 DNA reads as TGTGCCAGCAGCCCGACTGGGACAGCCGGAAACACCATATATTTT. V usage is TRBV5-8 and J usage is TRBJ1-3; TRBD1 matches at 7 bases. This CDR3 has 15 amino acids. CDR1 and CDR2 (germline): SGHTS, YDEGEE. J was trimmed by 4 bases and V by 4 bases; bases with no gene match: 8.

This chain joins TRBV5-6 and TRBJ2-5; D might be TRBD1 or TRBD2, each matching 6 bases. V was pared by 4 bases and J by 0 bases, with 13 bases between. This CDR3 has 15 residues. The V gene's germline CDR1 is SGHDT and CDR2 YYEEEE. The CDR3 sequence: CASSGGTQYQETQYF. In DNA form, the CDR3 reads TGTGCCAGCAGCGGCGGGACACAGTACCAAGAGACCCAGTACTTC.

The chain uses TRBV11-2 and TRBJ1-1, with 7 bases lining up with TRBD1. After removal of 5 bases from V and 5 bases from J, the junction contained 11 bases not matched to a gene. The germline V gene has CDR1 SGHAT and CDR2 FQNNGV. This CDR3 has 15 residues. The CDR3 DNA sequence: TGTGCCAGCAGCCCGGAGACAGGGACGAAGACTGAAGCTTTCTTT. This encodes CASSPETGTKTEAFF. Filled out from reference TRBV11-2 and TRBJ1-1, the complete variable domain reads EAGVAQSPRYKIIEKRQSVAFWCNPISGHATLYWYQQILGQGPKLLIQFQNNGVVDDSQLPKDRFSAERLKGVDSTLKIQPAKLEDSAVYLCASSPETGTKTEAFFGQGTRLTVV.

This clone has only one observation. The chain carries TRBV28 and TRBJ1-1; D possibly corresponds to TRBD1 (5 bases). The germline CDR1 and CDR2 sequences are MDHEN and SYDVKM. The CDR3 is 12 residues long. V lost 5 bases, J lost 2 bases, and 6 bases lay in between. This CDR3 is CASSGANTEAFF. CDR3 sequence (DNA): TGTGCCAGCAGTGGGGCCAACACTGAAGCTTTCTTT.

Here the CDR3 DNA reads TGTGCCAGTTCTGGGGCAATGAACACTGAAGCTTTCTTT. This codes for CASSGAMNTEAFF. V and J are TRBV6-5 and TRBJ1-1; a possible D gene is TRBD1 (5 bases). The CDR3 has 13 amino acids. Trimming cost V 9 bases and J 0 bases, with 11 bases left between them. Germline V gene sequence: CDR1 MNHEY, CDR2 SVGAGI.

The chain has TRBV5-5 and TRBJ2-5, with D perhaps matching TRBD1 (6 bases). V was cut by 4 bases and J by 5 bases, with 15 bases left in between. In germline, CDR1 is SGHKS, CDR2 YYEKEE (reference sequence). The length of the CDR3 is 14 residues. The CDR3 sequence: CASSPTGPGETQYF. DNA for the CDR3: TGTGCCAGCAGCCCGACAGGTCCGGGGGAGACCCAGTACTTC.

This chain uses TRBV15 with TRBJ2-1; D perhaps matches TRBD2 (5 bases). The CDR3 consists of 16 residues. CDR1 is LNHNV, CDR2 YYDKDF, per germline (reference sequence). Deletions cut 5 bases from V and 0 bases from J, with 14 bases between. The CDR3 protein is CATSGGRSSSYNEQFF. DNA of the CDR3: TGTGCCACCAGCGGAGGACGGTCGAGCTCCTACAATGAGCAGTTCTTC.

The V call is TRBV19, the J call TRBJ2-1, with 7 bases lining up with TRBD1. The length of the CDR3 is 20 residues. The V gene's germline CDR1 is LNHDA and CDR2 SQIVND (reference sequence). V lost 7 bases and J lost 1; bases outside the gene matches: 22. This CDR3 is CASTLRFSFPPGQSYNEQFF. In DNA, the CDR3 is TGTGCCAGTACGCTCAGGTTTTCGTTCCCCCCGGGACAGTCCTACAATGAGCAGTTCTTC.

With regard to this clone: Additional DNA sequences in this sample encode the identical CDR3. The chain has TRBV5-1 and TRBJ1-2; D is unresolved. The CDR3 extends over 14 amino acids. CDR1 and CDR2 (germline): SGHRS, YFSETQ. The V gene lost 0 bases and the J gene lost 0 bases, with 6 bases spanning the gap. Written as DNA, the CDR3 is TGCGCCAGCAGCTTGGAGTCGCCTAACTATGGCTACACCTTC. Its translation: CASSLESPNYGYTF. The full variable domain, in which reference TRBV5-1 and TRBJ1-2 provide the parts outside the CDR3, is KAGVTQTPRYLIKTRGQQVTLSCSPISGHRSVSWYQQTPGQGLQFLFEYFSETQRNKGNFPGRFSGRQFSNSRSEMNVSTLELGDSALYLCASSLESPNYGYTFGSGTRLTVV.

The chain recombines TRBV7-9 with TRBJ2-1, with TRBD2 matching over 10 bases. This CDR3 contains 15 residues. The germline V gene has CDR1 SEHNR and CDR2 FQNEAQ (reference sequence). Losses at the gene ends were 5 bases for V and 2 bases for J; bases not matched to a gene: 3. The CDR3, as DNA: TGTGCCAGCAGCCTAGGACTAGCGGCCTACAATGAGCAGTTCTTC. Residues: CASSLGLAAYNEQFF.

The V gene is TRBV24-1, the J gene TRBJ1-3; D not resolved. CDR1 and CDR2 from the germline V gene are KGHDR and SFDVKD. The CDR3 consists of 14 residues. Between the trimmed V and J ends, which lost 2 bases and 4 bases, there was a span of 8 bases. The DNA for the CDR3 is TGTGCCACCAGTGATTCTTCCGGAGGAAACACCATATATTTT. Amino acids: CATSDSSGGNTIYF.

This sequence joins TRBV5-6 and TRBJ1-2, with a possible D match to TRBD1 (5 bases). CDR1 is SGHDT and CDR2 is YYEEEE in the germline V gene. The CDR3 has 16 residues. V was pared by 0 bases and J by 7 bases, with 19 bases between. The CDR3 loop is CASSLGLRGDDSGYTF. The CDR3 DNA sequence: TGTGCCAGCAGCTTGGGATTACGGGGGGACGATTCTGGCTACACCTTC.

V gene TRBV9 combines with J gene TRBJ1-2; possibly TRBD1 for D (5 bases). The CDR3 runs to 15 residues. Germline V gene lookup returns CDR1 SGDLS and CDR2 YYNGEE. V lost 0 bases, J lost 3 bases, and 12 bases lay in between. In DNA form, the CDR3 reads TGTGCCAGCAGCGTAGGAGGGGATGGGGACTATGGCTACACCTTC. As protein: CASSVGGDGDYGYTF.

In this sample, this clone turned up once. This chain connects TRBV6-5 to TRBJ1-5; D unresolved. V gave up 10 bases and J gave up 1 base, with 17 bases separating them. Germline CDR1 reads MNHEY; CDR2 reads SVGAGI. There are 15 residues in the CDR3. The CDR3 spells CATSQMALSNQPQHF. The CDR3 nucleotides read TGTGCCACCAGCCAGATGGCTCTAAGCAATCAGCCCCAGCATTTT.

This clone was seen a single time. The CDR3 here is CASRRTGESEQFF. CDR3 bases: TGTGCCAGCAGACGGACAGGGGAGTCTGAGCAGTTCTTC. The chain links TRBV4-2 to TRBJ2-1; 9 nucleotides line up with TRBD1. The germline gives CDR1 LGHNA, CDR2 YNFKEQ. The V and J ends lost 6 bases and 9 bases, in that order; junction bases with no gene match: 6. The CDR3 totals 13 residues.

The chain couples TRBV2 to TRBJ1-1, with unresolved D. Germline assignment: CDR1 SNHLY and CDR2 FYNNEI. This CDR3 comprises 13 residues. With 11 bases removed from V and 7 bases from J, the gap between germline ends came to 20 bases. The CDR3 bases are TGTGCCGACCAGCAGTCCGAAGCCCATGAAGCTTTCTTT. As protein: CADQQSEAHEAFF.

The V gene is TRBV6-5, the J gene TRBJ1-3; D might be TRBD1 (6 bases). Germline-derived CDR1 and CDR2 are MNHEY and SVGAGI. Trimming pared 5 bases from V and 2 bases from J, leaving 13 bases between. The CDR3 totals 15 residues. CDR3 in amino acids: CASSTVTGPGNTIYF. The CDR3 coding sequence is TGTGCCAGCAGTACAGTTACAGGGCCTGGAAACACCATATATTTT.

The genes are TRBV5-1 and TRBJ2-7, with TRBD1 identical over 9 bases. The junction had 12 bases not matched to a gene; V was cut back by 7 bases and J by 7 bases. The CDR3 is 14 amino acids. The germline V gene has CDR1 SGHRS and CDR2 YFSETQ. The CDR3 reads CASGSGTGTLEQYF. Here the CDR3 DNA reads TGCGCCAGCGGATCCGGGACAGGGACTTTGGAGCAGTACTTC.

V gene TRBV25-1 combines with J gene TRBJ1-2; D uncertain. The CDR3 loop spans 11 amino acids. Deletions cut 8 bases from V and 3 bases from J, with 7 bases between. Per the germline V gene, CDR1 is MGHDK and CDR2 is SYGVNS. The CDR3 DNA follows: TGTGCCAGCGGACGATACTATGGCTACACCTTC. Translated, it gives CASGRYYGYTF.

The V and J genes are TRBV28 and TRBJ2-4; D may be TRBD1 or TRBD2 (5 bases each). The CDR3 spans 14 residues. V was shortened by 5 bases and J by 7 bases, with 15 bases between the two germline ends. Per the germline V gene, CDR1 is MDHEN and CDR2 is SYDVKM. CDR3 sequence reads: CASSVPGPSNIQYF. CDR3 sequence (DNA): TGTGCCAGCAGTGTACCGGGACCCTCGAACATTCAGTACTTC.

This clone was counted once. J is TRBJ2-5 and V is TRBV6-5; D not resolved. Trimming stripped 0 bases from V and 2 bases from J, with 13 bases between. The CDR3 consists of 16 residues. The germline V gene encodes CDR1 MNHEY and CDR2 SVGAGI. CDR3 sequence: CASSYSAVPIQETQYF. CDR3 nucleotide sequence: TGTGCCAGCAGTTACTCGGCAGTCCCCATTCAAGAGACCCAGTACTTC.

This clone has only a few counts. The gene calls are TRBV4-1 and TRBJ1-5; 8 bases line up with TRBD1. The length of the CDR3 is 15 residues. Germline CDR1 reads MGHRA; CDR2 reads YSYEKL. V gave up 2 bases and J gave up 3 bases; unmatched junction bases: 3. The CDR3 bases are TGCGCCAGCAGCCAACGGACAGGGAACAATCAGCCCCAGCATTTT. The encoded protein is CASSQRTGNNQPQHF.

This chain uses TRBV28 with TRBJ1-1; no firm D call. V lost 7 bases, J lost 10 bases, and 13 bases lay in between. The CDR3 totals 11 residues. Germline lookup yields CDR1 MDHEN and CDR2 SYDVKM. The CDR3 coding sequence is TGTGCCAGCATCGGACGGCGGGGAGCTTTCTTT. This sequence encodes CASIGRRGAFF.

This clone appeared once. V gene TRBV6-5 combines with J gene TRBJ1-4; D is perhaps TRBD1 (5 bases). The germline gives CDR1 MNHEY, CDR2 SVGAGI. The CDR3 sequence is 13 residues long. Trimming took 6 bases from V and 8 from J, leaving 13 bases between them. The CDR3 coding sequence is TGTGCCAGCAGGGGCCCTGGGGGGGAAAAACTGTTTTTT. The encoded protein is CASRGPGGEKLFF.

The chain couples TRBV12-5 to TRBJ2-2, with TRBD1 as a possible D gene (5 bases). V shed 2 bases and J shed 5 bases, with 15 bases lying between them. In germline, CDR1 is LGHNT, CDR2 FRNRAP. This CDR3 region has 16 residues. CDR3 amino acids: CASGLSRGLLTGELFF. CDR3 nucleotides: TGTGCTAGTGGTTTGAGTAGGGGCCTCCTGACCGGGGAGCTGTTTTTT.

The chain joins TRBV13 to TRBJ2-1, with D perhaps TRBD2 (5 bases). V lost 1 base and J lost 6, with 10 bases in between. Germline V CDR1 and CDR2: PRHDT, FYEKMQ (reference sequence). The CDR3 has 14 amino acids. In nucleotides, the CDR3 is TGTGCCAGCAGCTTAGAGGAGCGGTCCAATGAGCAGTTCTTC. Its protein product is CASSLEERSNEQFF.